The clone carrying this T cell receptor (beta chain) was seen a few times. The data derive from a study of blood T cell repertoires in COVID-19. TCRdb's copy holds only in-frame clones and misses some; the assay was immunoSEQ multiplex PCR. Among hundreds of thousands of clones, roughly 91% were seen once, and the ten largest hold 7.8%. Germline CDR1 is SNHLY and CDR2 is FYNNEI. V lost 7 bases, J lost 7 bases, and 23 bases lay in between. This CDR3 spans 15 amino acids. The receptor's source is a woman between 45 and 65 years old with COVID-19, enrolled during active disease. The chain is built from TRBV2 and TRBJ2-7, with D perhaps matching TRBD1 (6 bases). Sequences were obtained from peripheral blood. The CDR3 here is CASTILTGLTGEQYF. CDR3 bases: TGTGCCAGCACTATACTGACAGGTTTAACGGGGGAGCAGTACTTC.